Detailed here is one TCR beta chain. Its antigen is unidentified. Germline CDR1 reads MNHNS; CDR2 reads SASEGT. V was pared by 6 bases and J by 2 bases, with 17 bases between. The CDR3 has 15 residues. The data were taken from a study of cytomegalovirus exposure and HLA in healthy donors. Study details: Later, an analysis reported that the 130 or so validation repertoires had used the same platform as the 500 to 800 first-cohort repertoires. Findings of the study overall: Overall, some 160 TCR beta chains were annotated as cytomegalovirus-associated. In the roughly 120 validation repertoires, a later analysis found that first-cohort TCR clusters tended to co-occur. Reports showed the classifier diagnosing cytomegalovirus status with high specificity and sensitivity.

This table comes from immunoSEQ multiplex PCR, and its TCRdb copy is limited to in-frame clones, with some not included. The table includes around 300,000 clones, around nine tenths detected once. The sequenced sample consisted of PBMCs. V is TRBV6-1 and J is TRBJ2-7, with a possible D match to TRBD1 (6 bases). The receptor was isolated from a woman aged 18-35 years in good health and CMV-seronegative. The CDR3 DNA reads as TGTGCCAGCAGAAACAGGGCCTTATCTGCCTACGAGCAGTACTTC. Protein product: CASRNRALSAYEQYF.